The next 28 T cell receptor beta chains were all read from a single sample in a study of shared clonotypes between healthy human individuals. Some clones are missing from TCRdb's copy, which holds only in-frame ones; the method was immunoSEQ multiplex PCR. The sample consists of about 490,000 clones, over 65% of them appearing once. Material: PBMCs. Source of these receptors: a woman aged 40 to 55 in good health. Some clones in this sample may be carry-over from other donors' samples.

This chain links TRBV5-5 with TRBJ2-2; 8 bases line up with TRBD1. V shed 1 base and J 6 bases; nucleotides not matched to a gene: 5. The germline CDR1 and CDR2 sequences are SGHKS and YYEKEE (reference sequence). This CDR3 is built from 15 residues. The CDR3 DNA sequence: TGTGCCAGCAGCTTGAGGACAGGGAGCTCCGGGGAGCTGTTTTTT. Amino acid sequence: CASSLRTGSSGELFF.

Of note for this clone: Only one base separates this from a far larger clonotype, so it likely reflects a read error. This specimen includes other DNA sequences encoding the same CDR3. The chain combines TRBV5-6 with TRBJ2-1; 11 positions match TRBD2. After removal of 2 bases from V and 7 bases from J, the junction contained 5 bases not matched to a gene. CDR1 and CDR2 (germline): SGHDT, YYEEEE. The CDR3 is 15 amino acids. CDR3 sequence (DNA): TGTGCCAGCAGCTTACTAGCGGGGGTAGTAAATGAGCAGTTCTTC. Translated: CASSLLAGVVNEQFF.

This clone has only a few counts. This is likely an artifact of a read error, given a far larger clone one base away. The chain carries TRBV28 and TRBJ1-2; no definite D call. The CDR3 runs 12 residues. Trimming took 2 bases from V and 4 from J, leaving 5 bases between them. CDR1 and CDR2 (germline): MDHEN, SYDVKM. In DNA, the CDR3 is TGTGCCAGCAGTTTAAGGCCCTATGGCTACACCTTC. Its translation is CASSLRPYGYTF.

The chain combines TRBV19 with TRBJ2-7; TRBD1 aligns across 8 bases. This CDR3 comprises 14 residues. The germline gives CDR1 LNHDA, CDR2 SQIVND (reference sequence). The V gene end was trimmed by 5 bases and the J gene end by 2 bases; junction bases not matched to a gene: 5. The CDR3: CASSDTGGTYEQYF. CDR3 sequence (DNA): TGTGCCAGTAGTGATACAGGGGGGACCTACGAGCAGTACTTC.

Turning to this clone: A read error is the likely source, as a far larger clone sits one nucleotide away. The genes are TRBV11-2 and TRBJ1-4; 7 bases map to TRBD1. Germline trimming cut 5 bases from V and 8 bases from J; bases unmatched to any gene: 11. Germline CDR1 and CDR2: SGHAT and FQNNGV. The CDR3 covers 15 residues. The CDR3 region has the DNA TGTGCCAGCAGCCGAGAGACAGGGAAGGAAGAAAAACTGTTTTTT. Protein sequence: CASSRETGKEEKLFF.

This chain joins TRBV7-9 and TRBJ2-7; the D is unclear. Germline lookup yields CDR1 SEHNR and CDR2 FQNEAQ (reference sequence). Between the trimmed V and J ends, which lost 2 bases and 4 bases, there was a span of 3 bases. This CDR3 has 11 residues. The CDR3 is CASSLIYEQYF. The CDR3 region has the DNA TGTGCCAGCAGCTTAATTTACGAGCAGTACTTC.

This clone was observed a few times. The V call is TRBV30, the J call TRBJ2-7, with 10 positions matching TRBD2. The germline gives CDR1 GTSNPN, CDR2 SVGIG (reference sequence). The V segment lost 6 bases and the J segment 3 bases; nucleotides outside the gene matches: 5. The CDR3 is made up of 13 amino acids. In DNA, the CDR3 is TGTGCCTGCCGGACTAGCGGTTACTACGAGCAGTACTTC. Translating it yields CACRTSGYYEQYF.

This clone occurred many times. The J gene is TRBJ2-3, the V gene TRBV7-9; 16 bases fit TRBD2. Germline V gene data show CDR1 as SEHNR and CDR2 as FQNEAQ (reference sequence). The trim removed 5 bases at V and 2 bases at J, leaving 7 bases unmatched. The CDR3 extends over 18 amino acids. DNA of the CDR3: TGTGCCAGCAGCACGAGGGGACTAGCGGGAGGGAACACAGATACGCAGTATTTT. Translated: CASSTRGLAGGNTDTQYF.

CDR3 DNA sequence: TGTGCCAGAAGCTTTCCCCGACAGGGGCCCTACGAGCAGTACTTC. This gives the protein CARSFPRQGPYEQYF. The chain is built from TRBV5-3 and TRBJ2-7; 8 bases are a match to TRBD1. TRBV5-3 is flagged as an ORF with uncertain function. Germline trimming cut 2 bases from V and 2 bases from J; bases unmatched to any gene: 6. This CDR3 spans 15 amino acids.

This chain connects TRBV28 to TRBJ1-2, with D possibly being TRBD1 (5 bases). The germline V gene encodes CDR1 MDHEN and CDR2 SYDVKM. The CDR3 is 13 residues long. V was cut by 2 bases and J by 3 bases, with 7 bases left in between. The CDR3 protein is CASSLQTDYGYTF. CDR3 nucleotides: TGTGCCAGCAGTTTACAGACAGACTATGGCTACACCTTC.

CDR3 protein: CASSLRDRYPLSYEQYF. The CDR3 DNA is TGTGCCAGCAGTTTACGGGACAGGTACCCCCTATCCTACGAGCAGTACTTC. This chain joins TRBV27 and TRBJ2-7; 8 nucleotides align to TRBD1. The length of the CDR3 is 17 residues. Germline trimming cut 2 bases from V and 1 base from J; bases unmatched to any gene: 10. CDR1 MNHEY and CDR2 SMNVEV come from the germline V gene (reference sequence).

The V and J genes are TRBV18 and TRBJ1-1; 9 bases are a match to TRBD1. Germline CDR1 and CDR2: KGHSH and LQKENI. This CDR3 spans 15 amino acids. Germline trimming cut 4 bases from V and 5 bases from J; bases unmatched to any gene: 8. The CDR3 nucleotides read TGTGCCAGCTCACTCGACCGGGACAGGGATACTGAAGCTTTCTTT. Its protein is CASSLDRDRDTEAFF.

The V call is TRBV25-1, the J call TRBJ2-1, with D unclear. This CDR3 spans 16 amino acids. Germline CDR1 and CDR2: MGHDK and SYGVNS. V dropped 4 bases and J dropped 1 base, with 14 bases sitting between them. The CDR3 coding sequence is TGTGCCAGCAGTGCCACGCTACGTTTTTCCTACAATGAGCAGTTCTTC. Protein product: CASSATLRFSYNEQFF.

The CDR3 here is CASSLAGTTNEKLFF. As DNA, the CDR3 is TGTGCCAGCAGCTTGGCGGGGACGACTAATGAAAAACTGTTTTTT. The rearrangement links TRBV5-4 to TRBJ1-4; weak D call: TRBD1 (5 bases). CDR3 length: 15 residues. V lost 0 bases to trimming and J lost 2 bases, with 8 bases between them. Germline V gene lookup returns CDR1 SGHNT and CDR2 YYREEE (reference sequence).

J is TRBJ1-1 and V is TRBV7-9, with no clear D. Germline values: CDR1 SEHNR, CDR2 FQNEAQ (reference sequence). The CDR3 length is 13 residues. Deletions cut 3 bases from V and 4 bases from J, with 9 bases between. Here the CDR3 DNA reads TGTGCCAGCAGCTTCGCCCGGGGCACTGAAGCTTTCTTT. Protein sequence: CASSFARGTEAFF.

The rearrangement uses TRBV6-6 and TRBJ2-2; D not resolved. The CDR3 length is 12 residues. Trimming shortened V by 8 bases and J by 6 bases, and 10 bases separated the two germline ends. CDR1 MNHNY and CDR2 SVGAGI come from the germline V gene (reference sequence). CDR3 DNA sequence: TGTGCCAGCCAGATAGGAGCCGGGGAGCTGTTTTTT. It specifies CASQIGAGELFF.

The rearrangement uses TRBV19 and TRBJ2-3; 12 bases match TRBD2. The length of the CDR3 is 15 residues. Germline-derived CDR1 and CDR2 are LNHDA and SQIVND (reference sequence). Germline trimming cut 1 base from V and 5 bases from J; bases unmatched to any gene: 1. DNA of the CDR3: TGTGCCAGTAGTATAGGACTAGCGGGAGTAGATACGCAGTATTTT. Its translation: CASSIGLAGVDTQYF.

A single count supports this clone. Other DNA sequences within the sample encode an identical CDR3. The chain employs TRBV28 and TRBJ2-7, with 9 bases lining up with TRBD1. The CDR3 has 16 residues. Losses at the gene ends were 5 bases for V and 0 bases for J; bases not matched to a gene: 8. The germline V gene encodes CDR1 MDHEN and CDR2 SYDVKM. CDR3 protein: CASSPPGQGTSYEQYF. Written as DNA, the CDR3 is TGTGCCAGCAGTCCGCCGGGACAGGGCACCTCCTACGAGCAGTACTTC.

The chain links TRBV10-3 to TRBJ1-1, with a possible D match to TRBD1 (6 bases). The V end lost 6 bases, the J end lost 5 bases, and 13 bases lay between the germline ends. The CDR3 runs to 13 residues. CDR1 ENHRY and CDR2 SYGVKD come from the germline V gene. As DNA, the CDR3 is TGTGCCATCAGGACTCAGGGGAGGACTGAAGCTTTCTTT. Protein: CAIRTQGRTEAFF.

The rearrangement uses TRBV25-1 and TRBJ1-1, with D perhaps TRBD1 (5 bases). The V gene lost 6 bases and the J gene lost 1 base, with 6 bases spanning the gap. Germline V lookup: CDR1 MGHDK, CDR2 SYGVNS. The CDR3 covers 12 residues. The CDR3 sequence: CASRDTNTEAFF. In DNA, the CDR3 is TGTGCCAGCAGGGACACGAACACTGAAGCTTTCTTT.

The chain carries TRBV5-1 and TRBJ1-1; the D is unclear. The germline V and J ends were trimmed by 9 bases and 1 base, with 16 bases remaining between them. From germline, CDR1 is SGHRS and CDR2 YFSETQ. The CDR3 is made up of 14 amino acids. DNA of the CDR3: TGCGCCACTCGGCGGTCAGGCGAGAACACTGAAGCTTTCTTT. Its translation: CATRRSGENTEAFF.

This clone was counted a single time. This chain connects TRBV10-2 to TRBJ2-4, with TRBD1 as a possible D gene (5 bases). CDR1 and CDR2 (germline): WSHSY, SAAADI. The CDR3 extends over 14 amino acids. With 7 bases removed from V and 5 bases from J, the gap between germline ends came to 15 bases. The CDR3 protein is CASTAGRSENIQYF. The DNA for the CDR3 is TGCGCCAGCACGGCAGGGCGATCGGAAAACATTCAGTACTTC.

In nucleotides, the CDR3 is TGTGCCAGCACTACGGGACTAGCGGGTAACACCTACAATGAGCAGTTCTTC. Translated, it gives CASTTGLAGNTYNEQFF. The rearrangement links TRBV28 to TRBJ2-1, with TRBD2 matching 12 bases. Germline V CDR1 and CDR2: MDHEN, SYDVKM. Germline trimming cut 7 bases from V and 2 bases from J; bases unmatched to any gene: 9. The CDR3 has 17 residues.

The rearrangement links TRBV6-5 to TRBJ2-7, with 7 bases that match TRBD1. The germline CDR1 and CDR2 sequences are MNHEY and SVGAGI. V lost 11 bases, J lost 4 bases, and 5 bases stayed unmatched. This CDR3 is built from 11 residues. The CDR3 nucleotides are TGTGCCGGTAACAGGGGATACGAGCAGTACTTC. It specifies CAGNRGYEQYF.

The chain is built from TRBV7-8 and TRBJ2-3, with 9 bases identical to TRBD2. V shed 5 bases, J shed 3 bases, and the junction held 12 bases outside the gene matches. Germline CDR1 reads SGHVS; CDR2 reads FQNEAQ. This CDR3 has 17 amino acids. In nucleotides, the CDR3 is TGTGCCAGCAGCCCGCGGGGGGGCCGGTCAGCAACAGATACGCAGTATTTT. Translating gives CASSPRGGRSATDTQYF.

In DNA, the CDR3 is TGTGCCAGCAGCTCGACCAGGGGAGAGAGTGCTGGGGCCAACGTCCTGACTTTC. Protein: CASSSTRGESAGANVLTF. V is TRBV7-9 and J is TRBJ2-6; possibly TRBD1 for D (6 bases). The CDR3 consists of 18 residues. Trimming pared 4 bases from V and 2 bases from J, leaving 18 bases between. Germline V gene data show CDR1 as SEHNR and CDR2 as FQNEAQ (reference sequence).

The chain combines TRBV19 with TRBJ2-5; possible D gene TRBD1, 7 bases. Trimming shortened V by 6 bases and J by 1 base, and 21 bases separated the two germline ends. This CDR3 has 17 residues. The germline V gene encodes CDR1 LNHDA and CDR2 SQIVND (reference sequence). CDR3: CASSMVTDREVQETQYF. In nucleotides, the CDR3 is TGTGCCAGTAGCATGGTAACTGACAGGGAGGTCCAAGAGACCCAGTACTTC.

This clone has only a few counts. This chain uses TRBV27 with TRBJ2-1, with unresolved D. Trimming stripped 5 bases from V and 4 bases from J, with 9 bases between. The CDR3 has 13 amino acids. Germline V gene lookup returns CDR1 MNHEY and CDR2 SMNVEV (reference sequence). In DNA form, the CDR3 reads TGTGCCAGCAGTCTTAACATTTACAATGAGCAGTTCTTC. This gives the protein CASSLNIYNEQFF.